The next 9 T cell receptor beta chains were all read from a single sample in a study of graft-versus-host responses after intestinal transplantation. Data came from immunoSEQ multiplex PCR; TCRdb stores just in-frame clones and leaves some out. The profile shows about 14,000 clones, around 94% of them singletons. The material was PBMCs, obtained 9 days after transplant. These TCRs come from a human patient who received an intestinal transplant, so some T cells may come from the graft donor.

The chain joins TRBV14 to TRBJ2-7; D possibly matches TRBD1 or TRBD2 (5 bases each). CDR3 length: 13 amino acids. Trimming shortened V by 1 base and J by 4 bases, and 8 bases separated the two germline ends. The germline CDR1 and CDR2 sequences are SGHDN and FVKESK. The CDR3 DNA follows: TGTGCCAGCAGCCAAGGGGGGATGTACGAGCAGTACTTC. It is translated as CASSQGGMYEQYF.

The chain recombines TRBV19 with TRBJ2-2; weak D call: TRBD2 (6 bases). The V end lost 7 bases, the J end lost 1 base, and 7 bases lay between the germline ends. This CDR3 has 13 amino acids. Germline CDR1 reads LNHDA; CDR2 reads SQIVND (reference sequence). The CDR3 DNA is TGTGCCAGTATCGGGAGGAACACCGGGGAGCTGTTTTTT. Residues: CASIGRNTGELFF.

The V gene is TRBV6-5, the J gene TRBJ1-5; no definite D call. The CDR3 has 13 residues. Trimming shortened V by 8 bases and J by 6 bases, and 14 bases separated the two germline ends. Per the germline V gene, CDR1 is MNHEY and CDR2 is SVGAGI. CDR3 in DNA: TGTGCCAGCCTTGACATCCGAGGTCAGCCCCAGCATTTT. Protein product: CASLDIRGQPQHF.

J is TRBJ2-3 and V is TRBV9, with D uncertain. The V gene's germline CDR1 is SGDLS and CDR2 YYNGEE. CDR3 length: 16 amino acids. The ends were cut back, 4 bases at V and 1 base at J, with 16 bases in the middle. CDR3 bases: TGTGCCAGCAGCCATCATAAGGCCCTTGGCACAGATACGCAGTATTTT. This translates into CASSHHKALGTDTQYF.

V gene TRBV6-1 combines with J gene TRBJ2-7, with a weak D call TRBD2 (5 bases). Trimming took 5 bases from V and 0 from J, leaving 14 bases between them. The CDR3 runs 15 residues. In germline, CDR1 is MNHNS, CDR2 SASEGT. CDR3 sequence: CASSQGGAPSYEQYF. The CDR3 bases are TGTGCCAGCAGTCAAGGAGGAGCCCCCTCCTACGAGCAGTACTTC.

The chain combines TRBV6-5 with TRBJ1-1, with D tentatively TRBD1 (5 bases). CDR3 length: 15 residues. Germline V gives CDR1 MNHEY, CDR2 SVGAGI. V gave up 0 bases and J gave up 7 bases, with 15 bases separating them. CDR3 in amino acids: CASSYSGTFSGEAFF. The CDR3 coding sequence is TGTGCCAGCAGTTACTCGGGGACTTTTTCCGGTGAAGCTTTCTTT.

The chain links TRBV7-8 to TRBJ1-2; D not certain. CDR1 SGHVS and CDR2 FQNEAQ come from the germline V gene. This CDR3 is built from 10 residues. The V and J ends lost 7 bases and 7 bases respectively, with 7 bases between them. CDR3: CASTNVGYTF. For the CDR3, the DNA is TGTGCCAGCACCAACGTTGGCTACACCTTC.

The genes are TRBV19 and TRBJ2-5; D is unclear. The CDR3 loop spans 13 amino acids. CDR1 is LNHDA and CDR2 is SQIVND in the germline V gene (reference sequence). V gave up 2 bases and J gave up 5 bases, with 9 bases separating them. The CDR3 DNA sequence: TGTGCCAGTAGTATATGGTATATGGAGACCCAGTACTTC. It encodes CASSIWYMETQYF. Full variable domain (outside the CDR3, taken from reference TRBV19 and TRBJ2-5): DGGITQSPKYLFRKEGQNVTLSCEQNLNHDAMYWYRQDPGQGLRLIYYSQIVNDFQKGDIAEGYSVSREKKESFPLTVTSAQKNPTAFYLCASSIWYMETQYFGPGTRLLVL.

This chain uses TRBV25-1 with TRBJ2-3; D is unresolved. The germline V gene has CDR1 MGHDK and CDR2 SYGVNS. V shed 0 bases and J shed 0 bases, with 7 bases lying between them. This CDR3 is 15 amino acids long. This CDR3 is CASSEYKSSTDTQYF. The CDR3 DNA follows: TGTGCCAGCAGTGAATATAAGTCTAGCACAGATACGCAGTATTTT.